Below are 24 T cell receptor beta chains sequenced from a single sample in a study of blood T cell repertoires in COVID-19. TCRdb keeps only in-frame clones here, not all; method: immunoSEQ multiplex PCR. Found here are about 200,000 clones, 75% to 90% of them singletons; the top ten hold approximately 4.8%. The sequencing sample was made of PBMCs or T cells enriched from blood (not recorded which). The receptors come from a woman aged 25 to 45 who had been exposed to COVID-19.

The gene calls are TRBV7-9 and TRBJ1-4; the D is unclear. The V end lost 11 bases, the J end lost 7 bases, and 11 bases lay between the germline ends. Germline CDR1 SEHNR, CDR2 FQNEAQ (reference sequence). The CDR3 is 11 amino acids. CDR3: CAAGPGEKLFF. The CDR3 coding sequence is TGTGCCGCAGGTCCCGGTGAAAAACTGTTTTTT.

This sequence joins TRBV27 and TRBJ1-1; the D is unclear. From germline, CDR1 is MNHEY and CDR2 SMNVEV (reference sequence). V gave up 3 bases and J gave up 1 base, with 9 bases separating them. This CDR3 has 14 amino acids. For the CDR3, the DNA is TGTGCCAGCAGTTTTTGGAGAGAGAACACTGAAGCTTTCTTT. It translates to CASSFWRENTEAFF.

This clone is medium-sized within its sample. The V call is TRBV7-2, the J call TRBJ1-6; D not resolved. Trimming took off 5 bases at V and 10 bases at J, with 15 bases between the two ends. The CDR3 runs to 14 residues. The germline V gene has CDR1 SGHTA and CDR2 FQGNSA. The CDR3 here is CASSPWWASSPLHF. The CDR3, as DNA: TGTGCCAGCAGCCCGTGGTGGGCCAGCTCACCCCTCCACTTT. The full variable domain, in which reference TRBV7-2 and TRBJ1-6 provide the parts outside the CDR3, is GAGVSQSPSNKVTEKGKDVELRCDPISGHTALYWYRQSLGQGLEFLIYFQGNSAPDKSGLPSDRFSAERTGGSVSTLTIQRTQQEDSAVYLCASSPWWASSPLHFGNGTRLTVT.

This chain joins TRBV7-9 and TRBJ2-3; TRBD2 matches 16 bases. The J segment lost 3 bases and the V segment lost 5 bases, leaving 11 bases of the junction unmatched. This CDR3 region has 19 residues. Germline V gives CDR1 SEHNR, CDR2 FQNEAQ (reference sequence). The CDR3 reads CASSLGLAGGPILTDTQYF. CDR3 nucleotides: TGTGCCAGCAGCCTGGGACTAGCGGGGGGGCCGATCTTGACAGATACGCAGTATTTT.

The V gene is TRBV30, the J gene TRBJ1-3; possibly TRBD1 for D (5 bases). The germline gives CDR1 GTSNPN, CDR2 SVGIG (reference sequence). Trimming cost V 4 bases and J 4 bases, with 14 bases left between them. The CDR3 is 14 amino acids. The CDR3 region has the DNA TGTGCCTGGATTCCGTGGGCAGGGGGAAACACCATATATTTT. Translating gives CAWIPWAGGNTIYF.

The chain has TRBV7-9 and TRBJ2-7, with D uncertain. Trimming shortened V by 4 bases and J by 4 bases, and 8 bases separated the two germline ends. Germline V lookup: CDR1 SEHNR, CDR2 FQNEAQ (reference sequence). The CDR3 is 12 residues long. The CDR3 loop reads CASSSTRYEQYF. CDR3 nucleotide sequence: TGTGCCAGCAGCTCGACCAGGTACGAGCAGTACTTC.

The V gene is TRBV6-5, the J gene TRBJ1-4, with 10 bases that match TRBD1. Germline V CDR1 and CDR2: MNHEY, SVGAGI. CDR3 length: 14 amino acids. The junction had 4 bases not matched to a gene; V was cut back by 2 bases and J by 10 bases. DNA for the CDR3: TGTGCCAGCAGTTACGGGACAGGGGTCGGAAAACTGTTTTTT. Translating it yields CASSYGTGVGKLFF.

J is TRBJ1-1 and V is TRBV11-2; TRBD1 matches 7 bases. Germline assignment: CDR1 SGHAT and CDR2 FQNNGV. The V segment lost 7 bases and the J segment 6 bases; nucleotides outside the gene matches: 5. The CDR3 length is 12 residues. CDR3: CASTQGGPEAFF. The CDR3 region has the DNA TGTGCCAGCACCCAAGGGGGCCCTGAAGCTTTCTTT.

In its sample, this clone was seen once. The rearrangement links TRBV9 to TRBJ2-7; 9 bases fit TRBD2. CDR1 and CDR2 from the germline V gene are SGDLS and YYNGEE. Trimming at V came to 0 bases and at J to 3 bases, leaving 1 base not matched to a gene. CDR3 length: 14 residues. The CDR3 DNA reads as TGTGCCAGCAGCGTAGCGCGGGGGGGCTACGAGCAGTACTTC. This encodes CASSVARGGYEQYF.

The rearrangement joins TRBV27 to TRBJ2-1; TRBD2 matches at 7 bases. From germline, CDR1 is MNHEY and CDR2 SMNVEV (reference sequence). V was clipped by 7 bases and J by 4 bases; unmatched bases: 4. The CDR3 sequence is 13 residues long. CDR3 residues: CASTKRGYNEQFF. In DNA, the CDR3 is TGTGCCAGCACAAAGCGGGGATACAATGAGCAGTTCTTC.

The rearrangement joins TRBV24-1 to TRBJ2-3; the match to TRBD1 covers 11 bases. J gave up 1 base and V 9 bases, and 5 bases lay outside the gene matches. The CDR3 consists of 15 residues. From germline, CDR1 is KGHDR and CDR2 SFDVKD. DNA of the CDR3: TGTGCCACCGGGCGGGGACAGGGGGGCACAGATACGCAGTATTTT. This codes for CATGRGQGGTDTQYF.

The chain joins TRBV23-1 to TRBJ1-5; no firm D call. TRBV23-1 belongs to the ORF category, with a function that is uncertain. Deletions cut 6 bases from V and 9 bases from J, with 12 bases between. The length of the CDR3 is 12 residues. CDR3 in DNA: TGCGCCAGCAGAACAGCGGTTCGGCCCCAGCATTTT. Its translation is CASRTAVRPQHF.

This chain links TRBV6-2 or TRBV6-3 with TRBJ1-5, with 10 bases identical to TRBD1. The germline CDR1 and CDR2 sequences are MNHEY and SVGEGT. The CDR3 runs to 15 residues. V lost 5 bases and J lost 6; bases outside the gene matches: 7. The CDR3 DNA is TGTGCCAGCAGTGATCCGGGACAGGGGAGTCAGCCCCAGCATTTT. It is translated as CASSDPGQGSQPQHF.

The rearrangement links TRBV19 to TRBJ1-1; 8 nucleotides agree with TRBD1. The V and J ends lost 2 bases and 9 bases, in that order; junction bases with no gene match: 8. CDR1 and CDR2 (germline): LNHDA, SQIVND (reference sequence). CDR3 length equals 14 residues. The CDR3 bases are TGTGCCAGTAGTATAACCGGACAGGGCGACCAAGCTTTCTTT. Translating gives CASSITGQGDQAFF.

The table lists this clone with a few counts. The genes are TRBV2 and TRBJ2-2; maybe TRBD1 (5 bases). CDR3 length equals 15 residues. With 4 bases removed from V and 0 bases from J, the gap between germline ends came to 9 bases. Looked up from germline, CDR1 is SNHLY and CDR2 is FYNNEI. CDR3 loop: CASSGPRANTGELFF. DNA of the CDR3: TGTGCCAGCAGTGGCCCCAGGGCGAACACCGGGGAGCTGTTTTTT.

This sequence joins TRBV23-1 and TRBJ1-1; possible D gene TRBD1, 5 bases. TRBV23-1 is recorded as an ORF, its role being uncertain. The germline V and J ends were trimmed by 0 bases and 5 bases, with 19 bases remaining between them. The CDR3 is made up of 17 amino acids. CDR3 DNA sequence: TGCGCCAGCAGTCAATCGTTCGTCTATCGGGGGGGTACTGAAGCTTTCTTT. Its protein is CASSQSFVYRGGTEAFF.

V usage is TRBV25-1 and J usage is TRBJ1-4; tentatively, D is TRBD1 (6 bases). V was trimmed by 4 bases and J by 3 bases, leaving 9 bases between them. Germline loops: CDR1 MGHDK, CDR2 SYGVNS. CDR3 length: 14 amino acids. CDR3 residues: CASSAQGSNEKLFF. Written as DNA, the CDR3 is TGTGCCAGCAGTGCACAGGGCTCTAATGAAAAACTGTTTTTT.

The CDR3 reads CASQIARGEKLFF. CDR3 nucleotides: TGTGCCTCCCAGATAGCTCGGGGTGAAAAACTGTTTTTT. The chain uses TRBV10-3 and TRBJ1-4; no clear D. Germline CDR1 and CDR2: ENHRY and SYGVKD. The CDR3 is made up of 13 amino acids. Trimming cost V 11 bases and J 7 bases, with 17 bases left between them.

V gene TRBV5-1 combines with J gene TRBJ1-2, with 12 bases lining up with TRBD1. CDR1 is SGHRS, CDR2 YFSETQ, per germline. The CDR3 totals 17 residues. Trimming removed 0 bases from V and 8 bases from J; junction bases left unmatched: 11. CDR3 protein: CASSLARGTGGWGGYTF. For the CDR3, the DNA is TGCGCCAGCAGCTTGGCCAGAGGGACAGGGGGCTGGGGAGGCTACACCTTC.

In this sample, this clone turned up a few times. The rearrangement joins TRBV30 to TRBJ1-6, with D tentatively TRBD1 (5 bases). The CDR3 contains 20 residues. V was clipped by 1 base and J by 0 bases, with 22 bases between them. CDR1 GTSNPN and CDR2 SVGIG come from the germline V gene (reference sequence). The CDR3 DNA follows: TGTGCCTGGAGTGCTCGGTCGCCGTGGGGCCTGAGCTCCTATAATTCACCCCTCCACTTT. The encoded protein is CAWSARSPWGLSSYNSPLHF.

The J gene is TRBJ2-3, the V gene TRBV25-1; 13 nucleotides agree with TRBD2. This CDR3 contains 14 residues. CDR1 and CDR2 from the germline V gene are MGHDK and SYGVNS. The junction had 2 bases not matched to a gene; V was cut back by 7 bases and J by 4 bases. CDR3: CASKTSGGADTQYF. CDR3 nucleotides: TGTGCCAGCAAAACTAGCGGGGGGGCAGATACGCAGTATTTT.

The chain combines TRBV6-5 with TRBJ2-2; 9 bases are shared with TRBD2. V shed 6 bases, J shed 7 bases, and the junction held 9 bases outside the gene matches. Germline loops: CDR1 MNHEY, CDR2 SVGAGI. The CDR3 contains 15 residues. The CDR3 coding sequence is TGTGCCAGCAGCTCCTCAAGCGGGGGGATCGGGGAGCTGTTTTTT. This translates into CASSSSSGGIGELFF.

The chain joins TRBV29-1 to TRBJ2-3; 9 bases are a match to TRBD1. J lost 4 bases, V lost 7 bases, and 6 bases had no gene match. CDR1 and CDR2 (germline): SQVTM, ANQGSEA. The CDR3 extends over 13 amino acids. The CDR3 DNA is TGCAGCGCCACGGGACAGGGAGCAGATACGCAGTATTTT. It specifies CSATGQGADTQYF.

This rearrangement joins TRBV19 to TRBJ1-5; the D is unclear. Germline V gene data show CDR1 as LNHDA and CDR2 as SQIVND (reference sequence). V was pared by 2 bases and J by 7 bases, with 12 bases between. The CDR3 spans 14 residues. The chain's CDR3 is CASSIRHQPQPQHF. In DNA form, the CDR3 reads TGTGCCAGTAGTATACGACATCAACCCCAGCCCCAGCATTTT. Filled out from reference TRBV19 and TRBJ1-5, the complete variable domain reads DGGITQSPKYLFRKEGQNVTLSCEQNLNHDAMYWYRQDPGQGLRLIYYSQIVNDFQKGDIAEGYSVSREKKESFPLTVTSAQKNPTAFYLCASSIRHQPQPQHFGDGTRLSIL.